These T cell receptor beta chains were read from a single sample in a study of OX40 agonist ivuxolimab in advanced cancers. Only in-frame clones appear in the TCRdb table, and some are missing; sequencing was by immunoSEQ multiplex PCR. The repertoire holds 60,000 or so clones, with 94% as singletons. The sample here was CD4+ or CD8+ T cells sorted from blood, taken in a trial of the OX40 agonist ivuxolimab. These receptors all stem from an adult with an advanced solid tumor such as melanoma, head and neck, liver or kidney cancer. The CDR3 runs from the conserved cysteine through the conserved F or W. D genes are given only for firm matches. A row's size may be missing; if present it is once, few, many or a size class.

j_call d_call clone_size v_call cdr3_nt cdr3_aa
TRBJ2-7 TRBD2 . TRBV10-3 TGTGCCACCCTGTCAGGGACTAGCGGGAGCCGTAGCTCCTACGAGCAGTACTTC CATLSGTSGSRSSYEQYF
TRBJ2-1 TRBD2 . TRBV28 TGTGCCAGCAGTTCTTACGTTACAGAATATCCTATAGCGGGCCTTAATGAGCAGTTCTTC CASSSYVTEYPIAGLNEQFF
TRBJ1-2 . . TRBV28 TGTGCCAGCAGTTTAAACCAGGCAGAGTTCGGCTACACCTTC CASSLNQAEFGYTF
TRBJ1-2 TRBD1 . TRBV7-8 TGTGCCAGCAGCTTAGGCGTTGTTGCAGGGGGCGCGATAGGTGGCTACACCTTC CASSLGVVAGGAIGGYTF
TRBJ2-7 . . TRBV7-9 TGTGCCAGCAGCCCGTTTTCCACCTCCTACGAGCAGTACTTC CASSPFSTSYEQYF
TRBJ2-1 . . TRBV5-1 TGCGCCAGCAGCTTGGATTTTCTTCATGAGCAGTTCTTC CASSLDFLHEQFF
TRBJ1-2 TRBD1 . TRBV5-1 TGCGCCAGCAGAGTAGGACAGGGTGGGAACTATGGCTACACCTTC CASRVGQGGNYGYTF
TRBJ2-1 TRBD1 . TRBV4-2 TGTGCCAGCAGCCACCCACAGGGGCCCGGTGTAGGGTTCTTC CASSHPQGPGVGFF
TRBJ2-7 TRBD2 . TRBV27 TGTGCCAGCAGTTGGGCGGGGACTAGCGGGAGCTACGAGCAGTACTTC CASSWAGTSGSYEQYF
TRBJ2-7 . . TRBV6-1 TGTGCCAGCACCCAAGCTGGGGAGCAGTACTTC CASTQAGEQYF
TRBJ1-2 . . TRBV10-3 TGTGCCATCAGTGAGTTTGTAGCGGGGAAAGCATACGGCTACACCTTC CAISEFVAGKAYGYTF
TRBJ1-1 . . TRBV19 TGTGCCAGTAGTATAATGCAGGGAAGGATGAACACTGAAGCTTTCTTT CASSIMQGRMNTEAFF
TRBJ2-2 . . TRBV10-3 TGTGCCATCAGTGATTCCAGGGGGGGCACCGGGGAGCTGTTTTTT CAISDSRGGTGELFF
TRBJ2-5 TRBD2 . TRBV4-1 TGCGCCAGCAGCCAACGACTAGCGGGAGAAGAGACCCAGTACTTC CASSQRLAGEETQYF
TRBJ2-3 . . TRBV27 TGTGCCAGCAGTTTAGTAGTATCGCCCGCAGATACGCAGTATTTT CASSLVVSPADTQYF
TRBJ2-5 TRBD1 . TRBV7-3 TGTGCCAGCAGCTTAGTGGACAGGCGAGGAGAGACCCAGTACTTC CASSLVDRRGETQYF
TRBJ1-5 . . TRBV19 TGTGCCAGTAGCCAACCCCGGGACCTAACCCTTAGCAATCAGCCCCAGCATTTT CASSQPRDLTLSNQPQHF
TRBJ2-3 TRBD2 . TRBV6-8 TGTGCCAGCAGTGGCCTGACTAGCGGGAGGTGGGTTAGATACGCAGTATTT CASSGLTSGRWVRYAVF
TRBJ2-2 . once TRBV9 TGTGCCAGCAGCGTAGGAGGGGGCACCGGGGAGCTGTTTTTT CASSVGGGTGELFF
TRBJ2-7 TRBD2 . TRBV5-5 TGTGCCAGCAGCTTCCCTAGCGGAGCCTCCTACGAGCAGTACTTC CASSFPSGASYEQYF
TRBJ2-7 TRBD1 . TRBV10-3 TGTGCCATCAGTGAGGCCGGGACAGGGGTGACCTACGAGCAGTACTTC CAISEAGTGVTYEQYF
TRBJ1-2 TRBD1 . TRBV4-1 TGCGCCAGCAGCCAAGAGGAGGGGGCATACTATGGCTACACCTTC CASSQEEGAYYGYTF
TRBJ2-3 . once TRBV5-4 TGTGCCAGCAGCTTGGGTGGGGTCACAGATACGCAGTATTTT CASSLGGVTDTQYF
TRBJ2-5 TRBD2 . TRBV7-9 TGTGCCAGCAGCTTAAACGTCGGGGTAGGACTAGCGGGAGAGACCCAGTACTTC CASSLNVGVGLAGETQYF
TRBJ2-7 . . TRBV7-2 TGTGCCAGCAGCTTAGATCTCGGACGGTTTGCCGACGAGCAGTACTTC CASSLDLGRFADEQYF
TRBJ2-7 . . TRBV6-4 TGTGCCAGCAGCGTCAAAGGGGAGCAGTACTTC CASSVKGEQYF
TRBJ2-1 TRBD2 . TRBV7-8 TGTGCCAGCAGCTCAGGACTAGCGGGAGGGCCGAAGACCTACAATGAGCAGTTCTTC CASSSGLAGGPKTYNEQFF
TRBJ2-2 . . TRBV11-1 TGTGCCAGCAGCTTACTCGTCCCCCGGGAGCTGTTTTTT CASSLLVPRELFF
TRBJ2-1 TRBD2 . TRBV7-6 TGTGCCAGCAGCTTAACGTTACTAGCGGTGGCGGGACCTGATGGCGATGAGCAGTTCTTC CASSLTLLAVAGPDGDEQFF
TRBJ2-1 TRBD2 . TRBV11-3 TGTGCCAGCAGCCCAGGACTAGCGGGGTTCTACAATGAGCAGTTCTTC CASSPGLAGFYNEQFF
TRBJ2-7 . . TRBV11-2 TGTGCCAGCAGCCTACAGGATTTGTACGAGCAGTACTTC CASSLQDLYEQYF
TRBJ2-5 TRBD2 . TRBV28 TGTGCCAGCAGTTTTTTTTTCGCCACTAGCGGCCAAGAGACCCAGTACTTC CASSFFFATSGQETQYF
TRBJ2-5 TRBD2 . TRBV4-1 TGCGCCAGCAGCCTATACTATATTAGCGGGGCCCAAGAGACCCAGTACTTC CASSLYYISGAQETQYF
TRBJ2-2 . . TRBV9 TGTGCCAGCAGCGCGGACAGAGCGAACACCGGGGAGCTGTTTTTT CASSADRANTGELFF
TRBJ2-7 TRBD2 . TRBV4-2 TGTGCCAGCAGCCAAGTGGCGGGAGCGGGCGAGCAGTACTTC CASSQVAGAGEQYF
TRBJ2-5 TRBD2 . TRBV7-6 TGTGCCAGCAGCGCCCACGCACCCGGGACTAGCGGGATGGTTCAAGAGACCCAGTACTTC CASSAHAPGTSGMVQETQYF
TRBJ1-2 . . TRBV5-1 TGCGCCAGCAGCCTAGCCGAAAACTACACCTTC CASSLAENYTF
TRBJ1-2 TRBD1 . TRBV4-1 TGCGCCAGCAGCCACGGACAGGGGGATGGCTACACCTTC CASSHGQGDGYTF
TRBJ1-2 TRBD1 . TRBV5-6 TGTGCCAGCAGCTTAGGGACAGGGGTTCTGATCCCCGACTATGGCTACACCTTC CASSLGTGVLIPDYGYTF
TRBJ1-1 . . TRBV2 TGTGCCAGCAGGGGGCTTGAAGCTTTCTTT CASRGLEAFF
TRBJ1-2 . . TRBV25-1 TGTGCCAGCAGTGAATTGGGATCCAACTATGGCTACACCTTC CASSELGSNYGYTF
TRBJ2-2 TRBD2 . TRBV9 TGTGCCAGCAGCCCTGGACTAGCCCTATCCGGGGAGCTGTTTTTT CASSPGLALSGELFF
TRBJ2-5 . . TRBV9 TGTGCCAGCAGCGTCTCAGGGGACCAAGAGACCCAGTACTTC CASSVSGDQETQYF
TRBJ2-4 TRBD1 . TRBV28 TGTGCCAGCAGTTTATCCCGGACAGGGGTCAAAAACATTCAGTACTTC CASSLSRTGVKNIQYF
TRBJ2-7 TRBD2 . TRBV9 TGTGCCAGCAGCACCCGACTAGCGGGAGGTACCCACGAGCAGTACTTC CASSTRLAGGTHEQYF
TRBJ2-7 . . TRBV27 TGTGCCAGCAGGGGCAGGGACGAGCAGTACTTC CASRGRDEQYF
TRBJ2-2 . . TRBV11-2 TGTGCCAGCAGCCCCGGACAGTTCACCGGGGAGCTGTTTTTT CASSPGQFTGELFF
TRBJ1-5 TRBD1 . TRBV6-1 TGTGCCAGCAGTGACAGGGGGGGCAATCAGCCCCAGCATTTT CASSDRGGNQPQHF
TRBJ2-1 TRBD2 . TRBV6-5 TGTGCCAGCAGCAGAGTAGCGGGGCTTAACAATGAGCAGTTCTTC CASSRVAGLNNEQFF
TRBJ2-1 . . TRBV4-3 TGCGCCAGCAGCCAAGACCCGGCTTTGAGCTCCTACAATGAGCAGTTCTTC CASSQDPALSSYNEQFF
TRBJ1-1 . . TRBV27 TGTGCCAGCAGTGGGACGGACAGATGGGACACTGAAGCTTTCTTT CASSGTDRWDTEAFF
TRBJ1-5 . . TRBV29-1 TGCAGCGTTGCCGGCGGCAATCAGCCCCAGCATTTT CSVAGGNQPQHF
TRBJ2-3 . . TRBV27 TGTGCCAGCAGTTTTGGAGGCACAGATACGCAGTATTTT CASSFGGTDTQYF
TRBJ2-1 TRBD2 . TRBV29-1 TGCAGCGTTCTGGCTAGCGGCAGCTCCTACAATGAGCAGTTCTTC CSVLASGSSYNEQFF
TRBJ2-7 . . TRBV30 TGTGCCTGGAACCCGGGGGCCTACGAGCAGTACTTC CAWNPGAYEQYF
TRBJ2-7 TRBD2 . TRBV6-5 TGTGCCAGCAGCCCGGGCGGGAGGGTTGACGAGCAGTACTTC CASSPGGRVDEQYF
TRBJ2-7 . . TRBV13 TGTGCCAGCAGCTGGGAGGCCTCCTACGAGCAGTACTTC CASSWEASYEQYF